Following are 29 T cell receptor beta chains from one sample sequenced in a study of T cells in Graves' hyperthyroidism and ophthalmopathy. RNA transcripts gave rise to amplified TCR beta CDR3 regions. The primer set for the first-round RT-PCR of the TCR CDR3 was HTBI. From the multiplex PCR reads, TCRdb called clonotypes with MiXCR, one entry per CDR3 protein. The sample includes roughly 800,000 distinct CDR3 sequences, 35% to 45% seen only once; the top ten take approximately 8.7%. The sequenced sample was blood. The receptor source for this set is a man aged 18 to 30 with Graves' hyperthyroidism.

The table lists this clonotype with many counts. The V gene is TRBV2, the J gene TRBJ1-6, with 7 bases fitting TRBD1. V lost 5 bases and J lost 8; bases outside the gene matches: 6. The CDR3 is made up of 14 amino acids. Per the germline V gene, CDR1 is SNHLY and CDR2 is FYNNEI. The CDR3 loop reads CASSHTGDYSPLHF. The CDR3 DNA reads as TGTGCCAGCAGTCATACAGGGGACTATTCACCCCTCCACTTT.

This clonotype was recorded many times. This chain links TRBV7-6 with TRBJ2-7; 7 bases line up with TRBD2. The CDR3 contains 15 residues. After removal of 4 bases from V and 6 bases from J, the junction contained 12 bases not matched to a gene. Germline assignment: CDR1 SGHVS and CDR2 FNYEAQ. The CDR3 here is CASSYAGLEEGEQYF. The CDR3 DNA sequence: TGTGCCAGCAGCTACGCTGGACTAGAAGAAGGCGAGCAGTACTTC.

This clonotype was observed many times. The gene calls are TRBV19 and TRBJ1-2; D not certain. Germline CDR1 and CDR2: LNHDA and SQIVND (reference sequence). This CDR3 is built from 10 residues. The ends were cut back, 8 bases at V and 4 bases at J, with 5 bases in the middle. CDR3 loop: CASGSYGYTF. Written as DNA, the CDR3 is TGTGCCAGTGGGAGCTATGGCTACACCTTC.

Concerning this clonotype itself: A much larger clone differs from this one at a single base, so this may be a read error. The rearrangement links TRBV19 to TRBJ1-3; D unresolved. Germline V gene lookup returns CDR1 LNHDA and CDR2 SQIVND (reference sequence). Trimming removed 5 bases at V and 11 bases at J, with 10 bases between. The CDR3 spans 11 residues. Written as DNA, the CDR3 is TGTGCCAGTAGTCCGGGTGGCGCCATATATTTT. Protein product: CASSPGGAIYF.

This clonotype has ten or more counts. The CDR3 DNA reads as TGTGCCAGCAGCCTAGACAGGGACTTCCAGCCCCAGCATTTT. Encoded protein: CASSLDRDFQPQHF. The rearrangement uses TRBV7-2 and TRBJ1-5, with TRBD1 identical over 7 bases. CDR1 and CDR2 (germline): SGHTA, FQGNSA. J gave up 7 bases and V 5 bases, and 8 bases lay outside the gene matches. The length of the CDR3 is 14 residues.

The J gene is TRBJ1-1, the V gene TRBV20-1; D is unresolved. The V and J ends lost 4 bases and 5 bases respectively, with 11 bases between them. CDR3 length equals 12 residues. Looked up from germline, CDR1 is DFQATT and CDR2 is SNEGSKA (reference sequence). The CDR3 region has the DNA TGCAGTGCTAAGAGGGTGATAACTGAAGCTTTCTTT. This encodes CSAKRVITEAFF.

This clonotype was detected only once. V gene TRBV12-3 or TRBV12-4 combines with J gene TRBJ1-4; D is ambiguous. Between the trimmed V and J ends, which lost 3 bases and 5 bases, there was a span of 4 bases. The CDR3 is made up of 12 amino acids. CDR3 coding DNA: TGTGCCAGCAGTTTCGGGAATGAAAAACTGTTTTTT. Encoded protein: CASSFGNEKLFF.

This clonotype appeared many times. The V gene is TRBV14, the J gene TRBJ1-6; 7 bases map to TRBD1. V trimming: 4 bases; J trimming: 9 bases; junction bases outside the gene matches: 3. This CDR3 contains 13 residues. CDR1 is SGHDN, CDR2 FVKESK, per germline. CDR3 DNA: TGTGCCAGCAGCCCGACAGGGACTTCACCCCTCCACTTT. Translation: CASSPTGTSPLHF.

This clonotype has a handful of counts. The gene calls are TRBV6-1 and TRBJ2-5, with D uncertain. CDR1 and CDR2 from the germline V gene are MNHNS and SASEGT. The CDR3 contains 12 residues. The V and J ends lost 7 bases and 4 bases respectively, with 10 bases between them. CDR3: CASMSVGETQYF. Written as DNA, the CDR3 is TGTGCCAGCATGTCCGTAGGAGAGACCCAGTACTTC.

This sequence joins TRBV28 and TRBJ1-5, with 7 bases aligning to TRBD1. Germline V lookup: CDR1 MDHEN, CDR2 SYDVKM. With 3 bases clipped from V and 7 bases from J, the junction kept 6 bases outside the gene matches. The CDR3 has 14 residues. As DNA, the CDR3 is TGTGCCAGCAGTTTTAGTTCAGGGGGACAGCCCCAGCATTTT. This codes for CASSFSSGGQPQHF.

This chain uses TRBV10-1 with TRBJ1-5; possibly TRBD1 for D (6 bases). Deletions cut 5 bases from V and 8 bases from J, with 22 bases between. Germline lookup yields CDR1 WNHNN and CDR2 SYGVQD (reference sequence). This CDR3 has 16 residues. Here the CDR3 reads CASSNRKGHDLKPQHF. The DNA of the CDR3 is TGCGCCAGCAGTAATCGGAAGGGACACGACCTGAAGCCCCAGCATTTT.

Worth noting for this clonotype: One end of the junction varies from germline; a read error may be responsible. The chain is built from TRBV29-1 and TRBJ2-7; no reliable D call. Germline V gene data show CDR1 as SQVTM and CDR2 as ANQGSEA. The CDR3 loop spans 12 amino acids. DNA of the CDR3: TGCAGCGTTGAGAGAGACACAGATACGCAGTATTTC. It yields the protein CSVERDTDTQYF.

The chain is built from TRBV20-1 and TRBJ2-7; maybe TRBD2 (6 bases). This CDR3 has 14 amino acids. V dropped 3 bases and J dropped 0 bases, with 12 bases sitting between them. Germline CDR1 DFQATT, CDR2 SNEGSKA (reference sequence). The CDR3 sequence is CSARAGRISYEQYF. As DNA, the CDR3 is TGCAGTGCTAGGGCGGGACGGATCTCCTACGAGCAGTACTTC.

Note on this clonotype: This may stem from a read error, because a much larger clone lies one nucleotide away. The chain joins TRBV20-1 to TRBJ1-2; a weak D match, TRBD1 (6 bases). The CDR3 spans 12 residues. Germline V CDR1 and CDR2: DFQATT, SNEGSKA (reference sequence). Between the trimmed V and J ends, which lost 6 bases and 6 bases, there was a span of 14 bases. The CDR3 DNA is TGCAGTGCGGTCAGCAGGGGCCATGGCTACACCTTC. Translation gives CSAVSRGHGYTF.

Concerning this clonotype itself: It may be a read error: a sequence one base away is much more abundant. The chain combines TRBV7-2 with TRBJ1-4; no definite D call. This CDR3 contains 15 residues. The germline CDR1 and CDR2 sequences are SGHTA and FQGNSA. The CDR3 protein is CASSLYPATNEKLVF. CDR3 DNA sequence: TGTGCCAGCAGCTTGTACCCTGCAACTAATGAAAAACTGGTTTTT.

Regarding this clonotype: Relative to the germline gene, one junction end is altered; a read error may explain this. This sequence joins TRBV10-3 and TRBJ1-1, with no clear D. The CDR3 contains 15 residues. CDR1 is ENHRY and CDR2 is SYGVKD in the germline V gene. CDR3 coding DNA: TGTGCCAGCAGTGAAGTTTGGACGACGAAGGCTGAAGCTTTCTTT. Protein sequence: CASSEVWTTKAEAFF.

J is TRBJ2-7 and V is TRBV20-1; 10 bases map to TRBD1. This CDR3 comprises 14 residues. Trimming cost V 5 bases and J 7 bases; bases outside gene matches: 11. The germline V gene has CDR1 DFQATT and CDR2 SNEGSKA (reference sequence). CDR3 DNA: TGCAGTGCTCGACTTGGGACAGGGGTCCCTGAGCAGTACTTC. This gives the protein CSARLGTGVPEQYF.

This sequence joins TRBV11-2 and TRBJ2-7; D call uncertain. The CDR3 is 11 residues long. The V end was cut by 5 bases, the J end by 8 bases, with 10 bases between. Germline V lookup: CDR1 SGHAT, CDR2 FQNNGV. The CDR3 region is CASSPLLQQYF. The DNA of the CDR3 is TGTGCCAGCAGCCCATTGTTGCAGCAGTACTTC.

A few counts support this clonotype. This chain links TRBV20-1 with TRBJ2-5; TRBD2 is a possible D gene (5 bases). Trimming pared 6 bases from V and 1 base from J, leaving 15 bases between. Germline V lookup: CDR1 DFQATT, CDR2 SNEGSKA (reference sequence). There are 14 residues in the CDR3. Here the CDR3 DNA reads TGCAGTGCCCTTATGACTACCATCCAAGAGACCCAGTACTTC. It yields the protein CSALMTTIQETQYF.

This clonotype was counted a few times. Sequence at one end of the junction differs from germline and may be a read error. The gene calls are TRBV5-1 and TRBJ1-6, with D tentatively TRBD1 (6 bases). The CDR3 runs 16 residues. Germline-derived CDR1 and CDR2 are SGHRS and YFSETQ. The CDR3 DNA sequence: TGTGCCAGCAGCACCGGGACACAGTTACATAATTCACCCCTCCACTTT. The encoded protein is CASSTGTQLHNSPLHF.

As DNA, the CDR3 is TGTGCCAGTAGTGGTGTTGACCAGGGGCACTACGAGCAGTACTTC. As protein: CASSGVDQGHYEQYF. The chain has TRBV19 and TRBJ2-7; tentatively, D is TRBD1 (6 bases). Germline V gives CDR1 LNHDA, CDR2 SQIVND (reference sequence). The CDR3 consists of 15 residues. Trimming shortened V by 5 bases and J by 3 bases, and 17 bases separated the two germline ends.

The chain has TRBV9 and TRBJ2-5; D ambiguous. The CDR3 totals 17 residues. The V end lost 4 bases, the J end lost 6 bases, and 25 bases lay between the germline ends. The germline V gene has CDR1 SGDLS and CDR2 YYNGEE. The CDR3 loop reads CASSLSWTDLSSKTQYF. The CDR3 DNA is TGTGCCAGCAGCTTAAGTTGGACGGACCTATCTTCGAAGACCCAGTACTTC.

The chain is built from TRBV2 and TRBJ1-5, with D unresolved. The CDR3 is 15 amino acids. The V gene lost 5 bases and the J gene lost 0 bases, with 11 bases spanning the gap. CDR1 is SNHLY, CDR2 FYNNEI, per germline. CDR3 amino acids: CASSLDWDSNQPQHF. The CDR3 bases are TGTGCCAGCAGTTTAGACTGGGATAGCAATCAGCCCCAGCATTTT.

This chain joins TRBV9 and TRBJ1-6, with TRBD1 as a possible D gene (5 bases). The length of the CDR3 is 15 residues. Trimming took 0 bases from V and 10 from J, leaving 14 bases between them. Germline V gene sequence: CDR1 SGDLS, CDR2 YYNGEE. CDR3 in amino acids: CASSVEGVGRSPLHF. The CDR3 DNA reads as TGTGCCAGCAGCGTAGAAGGGGTAGGGAGATCACCCCTCCACTTT.

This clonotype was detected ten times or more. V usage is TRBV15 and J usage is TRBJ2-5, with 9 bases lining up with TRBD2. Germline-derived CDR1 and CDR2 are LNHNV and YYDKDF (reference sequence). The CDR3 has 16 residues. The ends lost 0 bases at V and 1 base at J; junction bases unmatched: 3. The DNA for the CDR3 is TGTGCCACCAGCAGAGATCAGGGACTAGCCCAAGAGACCCAGTACTTC. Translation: CATSRDQGLAQETQYF.

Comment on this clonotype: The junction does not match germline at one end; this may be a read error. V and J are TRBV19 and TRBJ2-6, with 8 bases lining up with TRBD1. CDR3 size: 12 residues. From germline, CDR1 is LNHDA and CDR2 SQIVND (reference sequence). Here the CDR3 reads CASSTDRGTEAF. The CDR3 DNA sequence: TGTGCCAGTAGTACCGACAGGGGAACTGAAGCTTTC.

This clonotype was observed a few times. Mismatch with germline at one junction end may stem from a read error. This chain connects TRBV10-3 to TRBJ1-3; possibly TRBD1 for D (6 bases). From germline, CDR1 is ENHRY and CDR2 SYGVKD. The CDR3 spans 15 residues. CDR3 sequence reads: CASSSRGHSGNTIYF. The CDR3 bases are TGTGCCAGCAGTTCCCGGGGACACTCTGGAAACACCATATATTTT.

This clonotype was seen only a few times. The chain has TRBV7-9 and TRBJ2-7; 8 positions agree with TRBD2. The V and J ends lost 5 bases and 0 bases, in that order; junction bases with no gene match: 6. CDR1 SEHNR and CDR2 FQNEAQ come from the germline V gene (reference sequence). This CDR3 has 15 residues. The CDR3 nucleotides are TGTGCCAGCAGCATTAGCGGGGCAAGCTCCTACGAGCAGTACTTC. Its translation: CASSISGASSYEQYF.

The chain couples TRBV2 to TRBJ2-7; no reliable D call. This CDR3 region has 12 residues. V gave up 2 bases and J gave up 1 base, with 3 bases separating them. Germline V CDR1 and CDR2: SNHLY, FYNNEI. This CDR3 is CASSEISYEQYF. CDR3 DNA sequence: TGTGCCAGCAGTGAAATATCCTACGAGCAGTACTTC.